This T cell receptor beta chain was recorded in a study of TIL therapy for anti-PD-1-resistant metastatic lung cancer. This CDR3 comprises 13 residues. With 5 bases removed from V and 1 base from J, the gap between germline ends came to 8 bases. Per the germline V gene, CDR1 is LNHDA and CDR2 is SQIVND (reference sequence). Points from the study as a whole: Many TIL product clones were absent from baseline tumor, suggesting clonal contraction.

Documented time point: pre-treatment sample, taken before nivolumab and TIL therapy. The tumor samples were excised metastases, mostly pleural nodules or supraclavicular lymph nodes. On this clone: The antigen remains undetermined.

The libraries were made with immunoSEQ v3. Repertoires were generated with immunoSEQ multiplex PCR, while TCRdb's copy carries only in-frame clones and drops some. The sample includes roughly 50,000 clones, just over 70% of them seen just once. The TCR comes from a person between 25 and 80 years old with non-small cell lung cancer. The source was tumor tissue, collected at baseline. The genes are TRBV19 and TRBJ1-1, with D unresolved. The CDR3 spells CASSPDGNTEAFF. The CDR3 DNA reads as TGTGCCAGTAGTCCGGACGGGAACACTGAAGCTTTCTTT.